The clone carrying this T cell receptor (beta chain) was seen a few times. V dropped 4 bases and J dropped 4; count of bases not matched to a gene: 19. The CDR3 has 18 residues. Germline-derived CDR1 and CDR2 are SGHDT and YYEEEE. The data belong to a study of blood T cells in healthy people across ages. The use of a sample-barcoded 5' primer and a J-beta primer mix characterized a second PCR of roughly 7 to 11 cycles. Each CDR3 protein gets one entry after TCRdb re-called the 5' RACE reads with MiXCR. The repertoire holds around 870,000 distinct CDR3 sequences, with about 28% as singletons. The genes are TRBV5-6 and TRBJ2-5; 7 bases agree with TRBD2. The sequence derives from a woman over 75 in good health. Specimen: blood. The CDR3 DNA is TGTGCCAGCAGCCCTTATTTTGGGACTACCGAAAAGCGAGAGACCCAGTACTTC. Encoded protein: CASSPYFGTTEKRETQYF.